This T cell receptor beta chain emerged from a study of cytomegalovirus exposure and HLA in healthy donors. Study-wide results and limits: Reportedly, diagnosis of cytomegalovirus status by the classifier showed high specificity and sensitivity.

A remark on this clone: The antigen is undetermined.

Clones were read by immunoSEQ multiplex PCR, and TCRdb kept only the in-frame ones, dropping some. The sample consists of roughly 260,000 clones, around nine tenths of them appearing once. The CDR3 has 12 amino acids. This sequence originates from a young man in good health and CMV-seronegative. Sample: PBMCs. The V gene is TRBV12-2, the J gene TRBJ2-7; no DNA check was done on the table's D call, TRBD2. TRBV12-2 is reported as a pseudogene. CDR3: CASRLAKEEQYF. The CDR3 DNA reads as TGTGCAAGTCGCTTAGCGAAGGAGGAGCAGTACTTC.